Here is one T cell receptor (beta chain) with its context. Its antigen remains unknown. The table came from immunoSEQ multiplex PCR; TCRdb's copy has only in-frame clones and leaves some out. The sample holds some 99,000 clones, about 90% seen once. The data were obtained in a study of cytomegalovirus exposure and HLA in healthy donors. Regarding the study as a whole: With high specificity and sensitivity, the classifier reportedly diagnosed cytomegalovirus status. First-cohort TCR clusters were later found to tend to co-occur in the 130 or so validation repertoires.

V dropped 3 bases and J dropped 7 bases, with 6 bases sitting between them. This CDR3 is 11 amino acids long. Per the germline V gene, CDR1 is GTSNPN and CDR2 is SVGIG (reference sequence). Sequences were obtained from PBMCs. The receptor comes from a woman in her late teens or twenties in good health and CMV-seronegative. The chain combines TRBV30 with TRBJ2-2; D gene unclear. CDR3 sequence (DNA): TGTGCCTGGAGGGAGTTCGGGGAGCTGTTTTTT. Translating gives CAWREFGELFF.